This record concerns one TCR beta chain sequence. Its antigen is unknown. Trimming removed 3 bases from V and 7 bases from J; junction bases left unmatched: 7. CDR1 is MNHEY and CDR2 is SVGAGI in the germline V gene. The CDR3 length is 15 residues. The sequenced cases were selected for having the highest brain T cell transcript signatures. Patients received at least one anti-epileptic drug before surgery. The data originate from a study of brain T cells in children with intractable seizures. Study observations and caveats: HCMV serostatus was not known, and viral specificity came from CDR3 similarity only.

Clones were read by immunoSEQ multiplex PCR, and TCRdb kept only the in-frame ones, dropping some. The sample holds 95,000 to 120,000 clones; roughly 94% are singletons and the top ten take 3.8%. The specimen comprised peripheral blood, sampled at surgery. The V call is TRBV6-5, the J call TRBJ2-1; 9 bases are shared with TRBD1. The origin of this receptor is a boy in the first two years of life with hemimegalencephaly and intractable seizures. CDR3 sequence reads: CASSYKGTGRNEQFF. The CDR3 DNA reads as TGTGCCAGCAGTTATAAAGGGACAGGGAGAAATGAGCAGTTCTTC.